These T cell receptor beta chains were read from a single sample in a study of PD-1 blockade in classical Hodgkin lymphoma. Using immunoSEQ multiplex PCR, the repertoire was profiled, and TCRdb retains in-frame clones only, with some absent. The table has about 98,000 clones, approximately 80% seen once; the top ten hold 16%. The sample in question was peripheral blood mononuclear cells (PBMCs), obtained before the second cycle of nivolumab. The receptors originated from a human donor with classical Hodgkin lymphoma. Each CDR3 is given with its conserved first and last residue. The order of the fields is J gene, clone size, V gene, D gene, CDR3 protein, CDR3 DNA. A D gene is named only where the DNA matches it firmly. Some rows have no size entry. The others give once, few or many, or a class for an expanded clone.

>TRBJ1-5|NA|TRBV6-5|NA
CASSRAVNQPQHF
TGTGCCAGCAGTAGGGCCGTCAATCAGCCCCAGCATTTT
>TRBJ2-7|NA|TRBV7-2|NA
CASSLVDSYEQYF
TGTGCCAGCAGCTTAGTGGACTCCTACGAGCAGTACTTC
>TRBJ2-2|NA|TRBV19|NA
CASTPRPRVPGELFF
TGTGCCAGTACTCCACGCCCTAGGGTTCCCGGGGAGCTGTTTTTT
>TRBJ1-1|once|TRBV29-1|NA
CSVDQGSNTEAFF
TGCAGCGTTGATCAGGGCTCGAACACTGAAGCTTTCTTT
>TRBJ2-3|few|TRBV5-1|TRBD2
CASSSLAGAGTDTQYF
TGCGCCAGCAGCTCGTTAGCGGGAGCTGGCACAGATACGCAGTATTTT
>TRBJ2-7|NA|TRBV6-1|TRBD1
CASSARDRGYEQYF
TGTGCCAGCAGTGCCCGGGACAGGGGTTACGAGCAGTACTTC
>TRBJ1-3|NA|TRBV7-9|NA
CASGTGASGNTIYF
TGTGCCAGCGGTACGGGGGCCTCTGGAAACACCATATATTTT
>TRBJ2-1|NA|TRBV6-5|TRBD2
CASSSWTSGRGNEQFF
TGTGCCAGCAGTTCCTGGACTAGCGGGAGAGGAAATGAGCAGTTCTTC
>TRBJ1-2|NA|TRBV4-2|TRBD1
CASSQDDRVGGYTF
TGTGCCAGCAGCCAAGATGACAGGGTGGGGGGCTACACCTTC
>TRBJ1-2|once|TRBV7-9|TRBD1
CASSTQGQGYTF
TGTGCCAGCAGTACACAGGGGCAGGGCTACACCTTC
>TRBJ2-2|NA|TRBV11-3|NA
CASSSQENTGELFF
TGTGCCAGCAGTTCACAGGAAAACACCGGGGAGCTGTTTTTT
>TRBJ2-7|NA|TRBV9|NA
CASSVGGLNYEQYF
TGTGCCAGCAGCGTAGGCGGGCTTAACTACGAGCAGTACTTC
>TRBJ2-1|NA|TRBV28|NA
CASSSGAPSYNEQFF
TGTGCCAGCAGTTCCGGTGCACCTTCCTACAATGAGCAGTTCTTC
>TRBJ2-1|few|TRBV11-3|TRBD2
CASSSNSGRLNEQFF
TGTGCCAGCAGCTCAAATAGCGGGAGGTTAAATGAGCAGTTCTTC
>TRBJ2-2|NA|TRBV11-3|NA
CASSLGQGFTGELFF
TGTGCCAGCAGCTTGGGGCAGGGGTTCACCGGGGAGCTGTTTTTT
>TRBJ2-2|NA|TRBV2|NA
CASSVKVDGELFF
TGTGCCAGCAGTGTGAAGGTTGACGGGGAGCTGTTTTTT
>TRBJ1-3|NA|TRBV5-4|TRBD1
CASSFDRGLGNTIYF
TGTGCCAGCAGCTTCGACAGGGGACTTGGAAACACCATATATTTT
>TRBJ2-7|many|TRBV12-5|TRBD1
CASGPPGTGEKQYF
TGTGCTAGTGGACCCCCCGGGACAGGGGAGAAGCAGTACTTC
>TRBJ2-1|once|TRBV11-2|NA
CASSLLSWRAYNEQFF
TGTGCCAGCAGCTTGCTAAGCTGGCGAGCCTACAATGAGCAGTTCTTC
>TRBJ2-1|NA|TRBV6-5|TRBD2
CASSYSGLAGPNEQFF
TGTGCCAGCAGTTACTCGGGACTAGCGGGACCCAATGAGCAGTTCTTC
>TRBJ2-7|NA|TRBV28|NA
CASSLSSGLYEQYF
TGTGCCAGCAGTTTATCGTCAGGCCTCTACGAGCAGTACTTC
>TRBJ2-2|NA|TRBV30|NA
CASIPQGISGELFF
TGTGCCTCCATACCCCAGGGCATTAGCGGGGAGCTGTTTTTT
>TRBJ1-1|NA|TRBV5-4|TRBD1
CASRWGGTGRDERTEAFF
TGTGCCAGCAGGTGGGGTGGGACAGGGAGGGATGAGCGCACTGAAGCTTTCTTT
>TRBJ2-3|NA|TRBV9|TRBD2
CASSAQPTTSGRAFPTDTQYF
TGTGCCAGCAGCGCACAGCCAACTACTAGCGGGAGGGCCTTCCCCACAGATACGCAGTATTTT
>TRBJ1-1|NA|TRBV19|NA
CASSLSAWMPEAFF
TGTGCCAGTAGTCTGTCGGCTTGGATGCCTGAAGCTTTCTTT
>TRBJ2-7|NA|TRBV10-3|TRBD2
CAIRGLANEQYF
TGTGCCATCCGGGGACTAGCGAACGAGCAGTACTTC
>TRBJ1-4|NA|TRBV7-9|NA
CASSLVRDNEKLFF
TGTGCCAGCAGCTTAGTCCGGGATAATGAAAAACTGTTTTTT
>TRBJ2-7|NA|TRBV18|TRBD1
CASSTGGLSYEQYF
TGTGCCAGCTCAACAGGGGGCCTCTCCTACGAGCAGTACTTC
>TRBJ2-2|NA|TRBV5-1|TRBD2
CASSSQVGTSSTGELFF
TGCGCCAGCAGCTCTCAAGTTGGGACTAGCAGCACCGGGGAGCTGTTTTTT
>TRBJ1-4|many|TRBV5-6|NA
CASSLVGRTNEKLFF
TGTGCCAGCAGCTTGGTTGGCAGAACTAATGAAAAACTGTTTTTT
>TRBJ2-1|NA|TRBV5-1|TRBD1
CASKTGTGGGNEQFF
TGCGCCAGCAAGACAGGGACAGGGGGCGGGAATGAGCAGTTCTTC
>TRBJ2-7|NA|TRBV5-1|TRBD1
CASSQDRVNEQYF
TGCGCCAGCAGCCAGGACAGGGTCAACGAGCAGTACTTC
>TRBJ1-2|NA|TRBV30|TRBD1
CAWKGRQGLDGYTF
TGTGCCTGGAAGGGGAGACAGGGGTTAGATGGCTACACCTTC
>TRBJ1-1|NA|TRBV7-9|TRBD1
CASSPRTGGMNTEAFF
TGTGCCAGCAGCCCCCGGACAGGGGGGATGAACACTGAAGCTTTCTTT
>TRBJ1-5|NA|TRBV2|NA
CASSEMGWARNQPQHF
TGTGCCAGCAGTGAAATGGGCTGGGCAAGAAATCAGCCCCAGCATTTT
>TRBJ1-1|NA|TRBV5-1|NA
CASSLQQDTEAFF
TGCGCCAGCAGCTTACAGCAAGACACTGAAGCTTTCTTT
>TRBJ2-1|NA|TRBV7-9|NA
CASSFLETAYNEQFF
TGTGCCAGCAGCTTCCTTGAGACAGCCTACAATGAGCAGTTCTTC
>TRBJ1-5|NA|TRBV27|NA
CASRAGTHFYSNQPQHF
TGTGCCAGCAGGGCGGGCACACACTTCTATAGCAATCAGCCCCAGCATTTT
>TRBJ2-4|NA|TRBV7-9|NA
CASSSRGGSDIQYF
TGTGCCAGCAGCTCCAGAGGGGGGTCGGACATTCAGTACTTC
>TRBJ1-1|NA|TRBV7-9|NA
CASSLGMFGGWTEAFF
TGTGCCAGCAGCTTAGGGATGTTCGGAGGCTGGACTGAAGCTTTCTTT
>TRBJ2-2|NA|TRBV4-2|NA
CASSQGEGHNTGELFF
TGTGCCAGCAGCCAAGGTGAGGGCCATAACACCGGGGAGCTGTTTTTT